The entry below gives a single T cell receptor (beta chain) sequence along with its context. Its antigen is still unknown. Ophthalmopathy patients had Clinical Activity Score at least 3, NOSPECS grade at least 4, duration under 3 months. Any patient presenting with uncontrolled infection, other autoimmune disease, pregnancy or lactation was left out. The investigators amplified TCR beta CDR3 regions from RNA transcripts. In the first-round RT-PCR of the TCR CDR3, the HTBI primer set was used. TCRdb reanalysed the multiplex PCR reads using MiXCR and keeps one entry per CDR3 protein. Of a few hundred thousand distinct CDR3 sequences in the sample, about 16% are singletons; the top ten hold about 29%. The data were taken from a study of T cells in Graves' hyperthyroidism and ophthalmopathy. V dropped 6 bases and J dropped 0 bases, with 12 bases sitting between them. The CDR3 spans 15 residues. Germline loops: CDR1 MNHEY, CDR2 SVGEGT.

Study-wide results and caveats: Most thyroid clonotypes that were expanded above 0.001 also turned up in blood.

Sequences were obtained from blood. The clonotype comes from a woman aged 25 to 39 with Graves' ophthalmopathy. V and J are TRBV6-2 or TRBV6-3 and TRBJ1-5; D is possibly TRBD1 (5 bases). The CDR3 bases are TGTGCCAGCAGACAACAGGAATATAGCAATCAGCCCCAGCATTTT. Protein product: CASRQQEYSNQPQHF.